This T cell receptor beta chain was sequenced during a study of T cell changes during pregnancy in multiple sclerosis. Repertoires were generated with immunoSEQ multiplex PCR, while TCRdb's copy carries only in-frame clones and drops some. The sample gives about 84,000 clones, about 94% of which show up once; approximately 2.4% is in the top ten. This clone has only one observation. Germline CDR1 and CDR2: SGHRS and YFSETQ. The CDR3 covers 16 residues. Trimming cost V 1 base and J 8 bases, with 21 bases left between them. This sequence joins TRBV5-1 and TRBJ1-2, with D perhaps TRBD1 (5 bases). The sample consisted of peripheral blood, taken in the third trimester of pregnancy. The TCR comes from a female donor with multiple sclerosis, enrolled in a pregnancy study. The CDR3: CASSLFQAGIGSGYTF. CDR3 nucleotide sequence: TGCGCCAGCAGCTTGTTCCAGGCAGGGATAGGGTCGGGCTACACCTTC.